The clone carrying this T cell receptor (beta chain) was observed many times. Its specificity is unknown. The sample belongs to a study of naive and memory T cell subsets. Study outcomes and limitations: Between naive and memory subsets, TCR abundance power law exponents differed.

CDR1 and CDR2 (germline): SQVTM, ANQGSEA. The V end lost 0 bases, the J end lost 6 bases, and 8 bases lay between the germline ends. This CDR3 contains 13 residues. An equimolar mix of two oligonucleotides served as the beta constant-region primer for TRBC1 and TRBC2. Ligated cDNA was amplified by four rounds of PCR with nested alpha and beta constant-region primers and SP2. TCRdb reanalysed the UMI-ligation and nested PCR reads using MiXCR and keeps one entry per CDR3 protein. The data show 20,000 to 25,000 distinct CDR3 sequences, 7% to 9% seen once. This TCR came from a human donor in good health. The sample consisted of central memory CD8+ T cells from blood. The J gene is TRBJ1-4, the V gene TRBV29-1; D uncertain. CDR3 sequence: CSVEDTVDEKLFF. CDR3 nucleotides: TGCAGCGTTGAAGACACAGTAGATGAAAAACTGTTTTTT.